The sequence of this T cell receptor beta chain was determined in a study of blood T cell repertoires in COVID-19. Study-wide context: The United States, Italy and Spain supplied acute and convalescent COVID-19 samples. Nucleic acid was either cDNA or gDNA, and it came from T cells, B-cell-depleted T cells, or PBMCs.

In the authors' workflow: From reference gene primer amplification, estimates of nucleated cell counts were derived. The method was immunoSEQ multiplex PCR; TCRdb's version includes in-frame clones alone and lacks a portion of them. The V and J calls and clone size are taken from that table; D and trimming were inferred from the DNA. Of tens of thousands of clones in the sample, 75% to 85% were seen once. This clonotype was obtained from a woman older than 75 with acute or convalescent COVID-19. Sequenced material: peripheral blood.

CDR3: CASSPWGSGSSTDTQYF. For the CDR3, the DNA is TGTGCCAGCAGCCCTTGGGGTAGCGGGTCTAGCACAGATACGCAGTATTTT. The chain combines TRBV7-2 with TRBJ2-3; 7 bases match TRBD2. The V segment lost 5 bases and the J segment 0 bases; nucleotides outside the gene matches: 11. Germline V gives CDR1 SGHTA, CDR2 FQGNSA. CDR3 length: 17 amino acids.